This is a list of T cell receptor beta chains from one sample in a study of blood T cells in healthy people across ages. TCRdb recomputed calls from the 5' RACE reads with MiXCR, one row per CDR3 protein. The data hold 550,000 to 750,000 distinct CDR3 sequences, with roughly 21% observed a single time. The sequenced sample consisted of blood. Receptors were obtained from a man in his sixties or seventies in good health. The conserved cysteine and the conserved F or W are not part of the CDR3 here.

>TRBJ1-4|TRBV4-3
ASSRGVATANEKLF
>TRBJ1-2|TRBV18
ASSQSRTAYGYT
>TRBJ2-1|TRBV12-3/TRBV12-4
ASRFEGSYNNEQF
>TRBJ2-7|TRBV5-6
ASSLRAGTGEQY
>TRBJ2-5|TRBV25-1
ASYSGTGGLETQY
>TRBJ1-1|TRBV4-2
ASSQDLQGGGTEAF
>TRBJ2-5|TRBV20-1
SAKTVAGGSRC
>.|TRBV5-5
ASSQGTSGFAETQY
>TRBJ2-3|TRBV15
ATSRDGRKDTQY
>TRBJ1-1|TRBV2
ASSASSWAGEAF
>TRBJ2-1|TRBV6-2/TRBV6-3
ASSSLQGINEQF
>TRBJ1-2|TRBV7-9
ASSSDTERGYT
>TRBJ2-3|TRBV7-3
ASSALGTRQTDTQY
>TRBJ1-6|TRBV10-2
ASSEIRNSPPH
>TRBJ2-1|TRBV7-2
ASSLGSSGTYNEQF
>TRBJ1-5|TRBV5-1
ASSLDYSNQPQH
>.|TRBV5-1
ASSLAGGSGYEQY
>TRBJ2-7|TRBV15
ATSREGQGAHEQY
>TRBJ2-1|TRBV20-1
SASLAHLSYNEQF
>TRBJ2-5|TRBV5-8
ASSLSFGRGETQY
>TRBJ2-2|TRBV20-1
SVSGLNTGELF
>TRBJ1-6|TRBV4-3
ASSQDLQLEPLH
>TRBJ2-3|TRBV20-1
SATRTGPDTQY
>TRBJ2-5|TRBV5-1
ASSLEGGNLPQGTQY
>TRBJ1-2|TRBV11-1
ASSLVGGVGYT
>TRBJ2-2|TRBV15
ATSREYNRELF
>TRBJ1-4|TRBV15
ATSREGTGREKLF
>TRBJ2-7|TRBV5-1
ASSSSLAVPNEQY
>TRBJ2-5|TRBV5-1
ASSFSRDRAETQY
>.|TRBV3-1
ASSPRGRRSETQY
>TRBJ2-1|TRBV4-1
ASSQEGTPSSYNEQF
>TRBJ2-1|TRBV7-2
ASSYKQDSRGY
>TRBJ2-3|TRBV7-9
ASSSDRGQADTQY
>TRBJ1-4|TRBV5-1
ANSLGQNEKLF
>TRBJ2-7|TRBV29-1
SGVGGLTYEQY
>TRBJ2-5|TRBV7-6
ASSLPGGRETQY
>TRBJ2-2|TRBV20-1
SASGGTGLPNTGELF
>TRBJ2-3|TRBV5-1
ASSSTGGYTDTQY
>TRBJ1-5|TRBV4-3
ASSQDRGSQPQH
>TRBJ1-1|TRBV7-2
ASSLIVGGTEAF
>.|TRBV7-2
ASSLAMIVNYEQY
>TRBJ2-5|TRBV6-5
ASTGLAGAETQY
>TRBJ2-1|TRBV29-1
SVGLGISYNEQF
>TRBJ2-5|TRBV5-5
ASSTTGETQY
>TRBJ2-2|TRBV2
ASSAQGTGELF
>TRBJ2-2|TRBV20-1
SAREASEVTGELF
>TRBJ2-2|TRBV7-3
ASSPKLRLGGTGELF
>TRBJ2-3|TRBV6-4
ASSEAPGSTQY
>TRBJ1-5|TRBV4-1
ASSQGRSDQPQH